This T cell receptor (beta chain) was identified in a study of CD8 T cells in Susac syndrome. There are 14 residues in the CDR3. In germline, CDR1 is SQVTM, CDR2 ANQGSEA. V was clipped by 3 bases and J by 6 bases; unmatched bases: 10. Reverse transcription of roughly 0.5 to 1 ug RNA used random hexamers. TCRdb reprocessed the immunoSEQ multiplex PCR reads via MiXCR and lists one record per CDR3 protein. The top ten hold less than 0.15% of the sample, which has over 95,000 distinct CDR3 sequences, 80% to 95% seen once. The V gene is TRBV29-1, the J gene TRBJ1-2, with 7 nucleotides matching TRBD1. Sequenced: CD4+ T cells from PBMCs. The TCR originated in a human donor in good health. The CDR3 DNA is TGCAGCGTTGATACTGGGGCAGGGGGTGATGGCTACACCTTC. Its protein is CSVDTGAGGDGYTF.